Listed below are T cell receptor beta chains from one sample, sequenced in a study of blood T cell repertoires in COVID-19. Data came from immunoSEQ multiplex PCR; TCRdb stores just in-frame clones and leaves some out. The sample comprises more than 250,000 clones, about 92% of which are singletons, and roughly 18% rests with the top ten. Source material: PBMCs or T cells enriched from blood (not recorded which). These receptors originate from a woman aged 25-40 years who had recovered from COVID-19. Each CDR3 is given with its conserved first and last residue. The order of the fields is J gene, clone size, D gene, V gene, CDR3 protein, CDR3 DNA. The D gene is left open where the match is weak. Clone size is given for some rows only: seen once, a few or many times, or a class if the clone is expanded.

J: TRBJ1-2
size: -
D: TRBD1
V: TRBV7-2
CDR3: CASSQDRGQRGYTF
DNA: TGTGCCAGCAGTCAAGACAGGGGACAGAGAGGCTACACCTTC

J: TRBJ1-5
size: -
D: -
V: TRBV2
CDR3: CASSVEFVQPQHF
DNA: TGTGCCAGCAGTGTGGAGTTTGTTCAGCCCCAGCATTTT

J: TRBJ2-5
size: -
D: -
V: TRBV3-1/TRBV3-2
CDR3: CASSRQALQETQYF
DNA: TGTGCCAGCAGCCGGCAGGCTCTCCAAGAGACCCAGTACTTC

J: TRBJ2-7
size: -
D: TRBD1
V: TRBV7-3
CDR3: CASSRQGSYEQYF
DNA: TGTGCCAGCAGCCGACAGGGTTCCTACGAGCAGTACTTC

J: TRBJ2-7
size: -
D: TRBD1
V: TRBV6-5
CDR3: CASRGDRGLTYEQYF
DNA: TGTGCCAGCAGAGGAGACAGGGGCCTAACCTACGAGCAGTACTTC

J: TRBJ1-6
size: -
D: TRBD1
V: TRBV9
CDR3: CASSVGTGQNSPLHF
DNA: TGTGCCAGCAGCGTAGGGACAGGGCAGAATTCACCCCTCCACTTT

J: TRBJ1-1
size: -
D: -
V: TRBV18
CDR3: CASSESLNTEAFF
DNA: TGTGCCAGCTCGGAGTCCTTGAACACTGAAGCTTTCTTT

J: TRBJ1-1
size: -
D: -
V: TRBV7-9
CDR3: CASRPGRRNTEAFF
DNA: TGTGCCAGCAGGCCAGGGCGACGGAACACTGAAGCTTTCTTT

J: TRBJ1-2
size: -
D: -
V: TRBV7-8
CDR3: CASSPMGGVRYGYTF
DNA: TGTGCCAGCAGCCCCATGGGAGGGGTTAGGTATGGCTACACCTTC

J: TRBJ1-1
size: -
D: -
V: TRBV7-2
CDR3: CASSLDWGDEAFF
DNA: TGTGCCAGCAGCTTAGATTGGGGGGATGAAGCTTTCTTT

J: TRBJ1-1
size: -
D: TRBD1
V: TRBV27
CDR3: CASSLTGGLNTEAFF
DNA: TGTGCCAGCAGTTTGACAGGGGGGCTGAACACTGAAGCTTTCTTT

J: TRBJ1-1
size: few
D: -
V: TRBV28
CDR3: CASSLGRNTEAFF
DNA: TGTGCCAGCAGCCTCGGGAGGAACACTGAAGCTTTCTTT

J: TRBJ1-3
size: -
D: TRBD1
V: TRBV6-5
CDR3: CASSYSLGTGGNTIYF
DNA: TGTGCCAGCAGTTACTCGTTAGGGACAGGGGGAAACACCATATATTTT

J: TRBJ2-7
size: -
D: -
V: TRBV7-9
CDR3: CASTAGRSSYEQYF
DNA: TGTGCCAGCACCGCGGGAAGGAGCTCCTACGAGCAGTACTTC

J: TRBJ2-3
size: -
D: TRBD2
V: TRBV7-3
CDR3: CASSQLAGRTDTQYF
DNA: TGTGCCAGCAGCCAACTAGCGGGGAGGACAGATACGCAGTATTTT

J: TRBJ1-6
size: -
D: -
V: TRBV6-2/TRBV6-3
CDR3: CASSSFDRAPYSPLHF
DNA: TGTGCCAGCAGTTCCTTCGACAGAGCTCCATATTCACCCCTCCACTTT

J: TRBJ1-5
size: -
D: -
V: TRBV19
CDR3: CASSISTRGRQPQHF
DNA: TGTGCCAGTAGTATATCCACCAGAGGGAGACAGCCCCAGCATTTT

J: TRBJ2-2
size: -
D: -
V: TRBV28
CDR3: CAIPGARKGTGELFF
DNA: TGTGCCATCCCGGGAGCTAGAAAAGGCACCGGGGAGCTGTTTTTT

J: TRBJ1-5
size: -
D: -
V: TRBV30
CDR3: CAWTGYQPQHF
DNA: TGTGCCTGGACAGGGTATCAGCCCCAGCATTTT

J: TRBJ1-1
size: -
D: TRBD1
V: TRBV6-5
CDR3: CASSPTGTAHAEAFF
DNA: TGTGCCAGCAGCCCCACAGGGACAGCCCACGCTGAAGCTTTCTTT

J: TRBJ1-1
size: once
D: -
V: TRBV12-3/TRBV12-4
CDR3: CASSQQGYTEAFF
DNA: TGTGCCAGCAGTCAGCAGGGATACACTGAAGCTTTCTTT

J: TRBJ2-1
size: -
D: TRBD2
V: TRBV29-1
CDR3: CSVEGLAGAPSSYNEQFF
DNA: TGCAGCGTTGAGGGTTTAGCGGGGGCCCCTAGCTCCTACAATGAGCAGTTCTTC

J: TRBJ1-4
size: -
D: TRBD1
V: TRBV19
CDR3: CASSTWTGDEKLFF
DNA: TGTGCCAGTAGTACATGGACAGGGGACGAAAAACTGTTTTTT

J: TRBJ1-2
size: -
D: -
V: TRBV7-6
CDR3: CASSLGRTGQMNYGYTF
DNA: TGTGCCAGCAGCTTAGGGCGCACAGGGCAAATGAACTATGGCTACACCTTC

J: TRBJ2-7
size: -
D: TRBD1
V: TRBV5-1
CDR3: CASSTFTGDEQYF
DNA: TGCGCCAGCAGCACCTTTACAGGGGACGAGCAGTACTTC

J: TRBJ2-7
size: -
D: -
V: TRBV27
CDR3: CASRGLRGPYSYEQYF
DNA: TGTGCCAGCAGAGGACTCAGGGGCCCCTACTCCTACGAGCAGTACTTC

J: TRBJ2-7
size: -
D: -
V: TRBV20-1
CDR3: CSASITDRVAQYF
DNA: TGCAGTGCCAGTATAACGGACAGAGTGGCGCAGTACTTC

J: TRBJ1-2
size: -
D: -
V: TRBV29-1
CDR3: CSVEDRGSGYTF
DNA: TGCAGCGTTGAAGATCGGGGGTCTGGCTACACCTTC

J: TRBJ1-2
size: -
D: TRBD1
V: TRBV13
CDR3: CASSFGQGIDGYTF
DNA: TGTGCCAGCAGCTTCGGACAGGGGATTGATGGCTACACCTTC

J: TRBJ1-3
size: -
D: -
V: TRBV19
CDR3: CASSIQPSSGNTIYF
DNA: TGTGCCAGTAGTATCCAACCCAGCTCTGGAAACACCATATATTTT

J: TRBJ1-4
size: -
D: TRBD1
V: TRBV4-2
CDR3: CASSHGQGSEKLFF
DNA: TGTGCCAGCAGCCACGGACAGGGGTCCGAAAAACTGTTTTTT

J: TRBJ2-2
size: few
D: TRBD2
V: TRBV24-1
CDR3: CATSDKLADTGELFF
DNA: TGTGCCACCAGTGACAAACTAGCGGACACCGGGGAGCTGTTTTTT